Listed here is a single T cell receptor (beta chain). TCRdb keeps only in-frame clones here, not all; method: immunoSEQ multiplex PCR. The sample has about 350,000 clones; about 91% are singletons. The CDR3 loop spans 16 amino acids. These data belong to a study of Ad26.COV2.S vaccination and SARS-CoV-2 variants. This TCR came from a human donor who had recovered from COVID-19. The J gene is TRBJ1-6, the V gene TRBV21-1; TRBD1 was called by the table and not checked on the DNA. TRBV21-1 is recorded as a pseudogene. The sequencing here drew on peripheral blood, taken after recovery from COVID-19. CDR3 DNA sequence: TGTGCCAGATTGACAGGGCGGTTCTCCTATAATTCACCCCTCCACTTT. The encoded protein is CARLTGRFSYNSPLHF.